Listed below are T cell receptor beta chains from one sample, sequenced in a study of shared clonotypes between healthy human individuals. Using immunoSEQ multiplex PCR, the repertoire was profiled, and TCRdb retains in-frame clones only, with some absent. The data show about 2.1 million clones, with around 93% seen just once and around 1.8% held by the top ten. Sequenced material: naive CD8+ T cells from PBMCs. These receptors were collected from a man younger than 35 in good health. Some clones in this sample may be carry-over from other donors' samples. Each CDR3 is given with its conserved first and last residue. The D gene is left open where the match is weak. Clone size is shown for a subset of rows, as once, few, many or a class of expanded clone.

cdr3_nt cdr3_aa d_call j_call v_call clone_size
TGTGCCTGCGGGACGGTAGTGAACACTGAAGCTTTCTTT CACGTVVNTEAFF - TRBJ1-1 TRBV5-6 few
TGTGCCAGCAGCGGACCGGGACAGGCCTACGAGCAGTACTTC CASSGPGQAYEQYF TRBD1 TRBJ2-7 TRBV9 -
TGTGCCAGCAGCCCGCAGGGGTTTGTCGCTAGCCACGAGCAGTACTTC CASSPQGFVASHEQYF - TRBJ2-7 TRBV9 few
TGTGCCAGCAGCTGGGTGACGGGAGCTTTCAATGAGCAGTTCTTC CASSWVTGAFNEQFF - TRBJ2-1 TRBV28 -
TGTGCCAGCAGCAGCTACGGGAGGTCGTCCTACAATGAGCAGTTCTTC CASSSYGRSSYNEQFF TRBD2 TRBJ2-1 TRBV7-8 -
TGTGCCAGCAGTCCTCGAGGCACCGCCTACGAGCAGTACTTC CASSPRGTAYEQYF - TRBJ2-7 TRBV6-1 -
TGTGCCAGCAGCATGCAGGGGATCATGAACACTGAAGCTTTCTTT CASSMQGIMNTEAFF - TRBJ1-1 TRBV7-2 few
TGTGCCAGCAGTGACCGTCGGGGGTTAGGGTGGGCTAATGAAAAACTGTTTTTT CASSDRRGLGWANEKLFF - TRBJ1-4 TRBV6-1 -
TGTGCCTGGAGTCCCCCAACGTTCAACACTGAAGCTTTCTTT CAWSPPTFNTEAFF - TRBJ1-1 TRBV30 few
TGCGCCAGCAGCTGGGGACAGGGCAGAGATACGCAGTATTTT CASSWGQGRDTQYF TRBD1 TRBJ2-3 TRBV5-1 -
TGTGCCAGCAGCTTAGCGGTTTGGCGGGAGGGCCAGGAGCAGTACTTC CASSLAVWREGQEQYF TRBD2 TRBJ2-7 TRBV7-9 -
TGTGCCAGCAGCACTGGTAGCGGGACATCCTACGAGCAGTACTTC CASSTGSGTSYEQYF - TRBJ2-7 TRBV21-1 -
TGTGCCAGCAGCGACAATATCGAAGAGACCCAGTACTTC CASSDNIEETQYF - TRBJ2-5 TRBV28 -
TGTGCCAGCATTCTTCCCCCCCCGGCGGACGCACAGGCCTTAGCTAACTATGGCTACACCTTC CASILPPPADAQALANYGYTF - TRBJ1-2 TRBV9 -
TGTGCCAGCAGCCCCGAGCGGATGATAGATACGCAGTATTTT CASSPERMIDTQYF - TRBJ2-3 TRBV7-2 -
TGTGCCAGTAGTATCGGGAGGAACACCGGGGAGCTGTTTTTT CASSIGRNTGELFF - TRBJ2-2 TRBV19 -
TGTGCCAGCAGCCGGGGAATGGCGGGAGTAGTTTACGAGCAGTACTTC CASSRGMAGVVYEQYF TRBD2 TRBJ2-7 TRBV7-9 -
TGTGCCAGCAGCTTAGCGGGACTAGCGTACGAGCAGTACTTC CASSLAGLAYEQYF TRBD2 TRBJ2-7 TRBV7-6 -
TGTGCCAGCAGCCCTTGGGGGGGGGCCAATCAGCCCCAGCATTTT CASSPWGGANQPQHF - TRBJ1-5 TRBV27 -
TGTGCCTGGCCAGAACTAGCGGGAGAATACGAGCAGTACTTC CAWPELAGEYEQYF TRBD2 TRBJ2-7 TRBV30 -
TGTGCCAGCAGTGATCGGCCCTCCTACGAGCAGTACTTC CASSDRPSYEQYF - TRBJ2-7 TRBV2 -
TGTGCCAGCAGCTTAAGCGGGTACGAGCAGTACTTC CASSLSGYEQYF - TRBJ2-7 TRBV11-2 -
TGTGCCAGCAGTCCCCGATGGGGCACTGAAGCTTTCTTT CASSPRWGTEAFF - TRBJ1-1 TRBV27 -
TGTGCCAGCAGTGGCTTAGAGGGCACCCTGCTTTACAATGAGCAGTTCTTC CASSGLEGTLLYNEQFF - TRBJ2-1 TRBV6-1 -
TGTGCCACCAGCAGAGGCTCCCCTGTGGCAGGGGCCCACGAGCAGTACTTC CATSRGSPVAGAHEQYF - TRBJ2-7 TRBV15 once
TGTGCCAGTACGACAGGTTCTTATGGCTACACCTTC CASTTGSYGYTF - TRBJ1-2 TRBV19 -
TGCAGCGTTGATATCCCCTTACGGGGGCAGTACTTC CSVDIPLRGQYF - TRBJ2-7 TRBV29-1 -
TGTGCCAGCAGTGACGCTACAGGGGACTCCTACGAGCAGTACTTC CASSDATGDSYEQYF TRBD1 TRBJ2-7 TRBV6-4 -
TGTGCCAGCAGCACGAGATTTGGTCAATATGAGCAGTTCTTC CASSTRFGQYEQFF - TRBJ2-1 TRBV11-3 -
TGTGCCAGTAGTGCCCGGTTCTCTGGAGCGGCGGAAGCTTTCTTT CASSARFSGAAEAFF - TRBJ1-1 TRBV19 -
TGTGCCAGCAGCTCCCTCGGTAACGAGCAGTACTTC CASSSLGNEQYF - TRBJ2-7 TRBV27 -
TGCGCCAGCAGCCAAAGGGACAGTAGCACAGATACGCAGTATTTT CASSQRDSSTDTQYF TRBD1 TRBJ2-3 TRBV4-3 -
TGCGCCAGCAGCCAAGATTTCGGGACAGCACTTTCACTAGCCAAAAACATTCAGTACTTC CASSQDFGTALSLAKNIQYF TRBD1 TRBJ2-4 TRBV4-1 once
TGTGCCAGCAGCTTAGAATACCGGGTTGGCGAGCAGTACTTC CASSLEYRVGEQYF - TRBJ2-7 TRBV11-2 -
TGTGCCAGCACCGTAGCGGGAGTAGAAGAGACCCAGTACTTC CASTVAGVEETQYF TRBD2 TRBJ2-5 TRBV6-6 -
TGTGCCAGCAGTTTATCGGCCCACGGACAGGGAGATGCAGATACGCAGTATTTT CASSLSAHGQGDADTQYF TRBD1 TRBJ2-3 TRBV27 -
TGTGCCAGCAGTTTACTAAGTCCCAGGAGTTTGCAAGAGACCCAGTACTTC CASSLLSPRSLQETQYF - TRBJ2-5 TRBV27 -
TGCGCCAGCAGCCGTCGCTCAGGGGGAAGGGAAGATACGCAGTATTTT CASSRRSGGREDTQYF TRBD1 TRBJ2-3 TRBV4-1 -
TGCGCCAGCAGCCCACAGGGAAGAGATGGCTACACCTTC CASSPQGRDGYTF - TRBJ1-2 TRBV5-1 once
TGTGCCACCAGCAGAGATTATTACGTAGAGCTTTCGGATACGCAGTATTTT CATSRDYYVELSDTQYF - TRBJ2-3 TRBV15 -
TGTGCCAGCAGCATTCGAGCCCAAGAGACCCAGTACTTC CASSIRAQETQYF - TRBJ2-5 TRBV21-1 -
TGTGCCAGCAGCGCCACCCACACGCCTGTATCTGGAAACACCATATATTTT CASSATHTPVSGNTIYF - TRBJ1-3 TRBV9 -
TGCAGCGTTAAACAGGGCTACAATCAGCCCCAGCATTTT CSVKQGYNQPQHF - TRBJ1-5 TRBV29-1 -
TGTGCCACCAGCGAGCCCGGGACTAGCATCTACGAGCAGTACTTC CATSEPGTSIYEQYF TRBD2 TRBJ2-7 TRBV15 -
TGTGCCATCAGACAAGCGGGAGAGTCATACGAGCAGTACTTC CAIRQAGESYEQYF TRBD2 TRBJ2-7 TRBV10-3 -
TGTGCCAGCAGCTCACTCTCTGGGGCCAACGTCCTGACTTTC CASSSLSGANVLTF - TRBJ2-6 TRBV11-1 -
TGTGCCAGCAGTTACGGGCGGGGGATCGAGCAGTACTTC CASSYGRGIEQYF TRBD2 TRBJ2-7 TRBV6-5 -
TGTGCCAGCAGTTACGGGTCGAGATCTAACTATGGCTACACCTTC CASSYGSRSNYGYTF - TRBJ1-2 TRBV6-5 -
TGTGCCAGCAGTTACCCGGGCAGGACTTACGAGCAGTACTTC CASSYPGRTYEQYF - TRBJ2-7 TRBV6-6 -
TGTGCCAGCAGCACTAGCGACCCCTCCTACGAGCAGTACTTC CASSTSDPSYEQYF TRBD2 TRBJ2-7 TRBV7-2 -
TGTGCCAGCAGTTCCTCTGGGACAGGGGGTGAAAAACTGTTTTTT CASSSSGTGGEKLFF TRBD1 TRBJ1-4 TRBV28 -
TGCGCCAGCAGCCAAGCAAGGACCACTGAAGCTTTCTTT CASSQARTTEAFF - TRBJ1-1 TRBV4-1 -
TGTGCCAGCAGTGCCGGGACAGCTGGGGAGCAGTACTTC CASSAGTAGEQYF TRBD1 TRBJ2-7 TRBV5-6 -
TGTGCCAGCAGCCCTTATCGAGGAGCGGGAGCCTACGAGCAGTACTTC CASSPYRGAGAYEQYF TRBD2 TRBJ2-7 TRBV11-2 -
TGTGCCAGCAGCAATGACTTGACAGGGACCCAGTACTTC CASSNDLTGTQYF - TRBJ2-5 TRBV6-5 -
TGTGCCAGCAGCGCACCTACAGGGGTAGAGACCCAGTACTTC CASSAPTGVETQYF TRBD1 TRBJ2-5 TRBV7-9 -
TGTGCCAGCAGTGAAGAGGCGGGAGGAGGAGAGACCCAGTACTTC CASSEEAGGGETQYF TRBD2 TRBJ2-5 TRBV25-1 -
TGTGCCAGTAGTCCCTCCGGGGCCACTGAAGCTTTCTTT CASSPSGATEAFF - TRBJ1-1 TRBV19 -
TGTGCCAGCAGCTCAGAGACAGGGAGCTACACTGAAGCTTTCTTT CASSSETGSYTEAFF TRBD1 TRBJ1-1 TRBV7-6 -